The entry below gives a single T cell receptor (beta chain) sequence along with its context. TCRdb keeps only in-frame clones here, not all; method: immunoSEQ multiplex PCR. The table records approximately 30,000 clones, less than 80% of them present only once. Germline lookup yields CDR1 LNHDA and CDR2 SQIVND (reference sequence). Trimming left V 5 bases short and J 2 bases short, with 11 bases between. The length of the CDR3 is 14 residues. These data originate in a study of blood T cell repertoires in COVID-19. The source material was peripheral blood. The TCR originated in a man aged 65 to 79 with acute or convalescent COVID-19. This chain links TRBV19 with TRBJ2-3, with TRBD2 as a possible D gene (5 bases). DNA for the CDR3: TGTGCCAGTAGTTCCGGACTCTACACAGATACGCAGTATTTT. Its translation is CASSSGLYTDTQYF.